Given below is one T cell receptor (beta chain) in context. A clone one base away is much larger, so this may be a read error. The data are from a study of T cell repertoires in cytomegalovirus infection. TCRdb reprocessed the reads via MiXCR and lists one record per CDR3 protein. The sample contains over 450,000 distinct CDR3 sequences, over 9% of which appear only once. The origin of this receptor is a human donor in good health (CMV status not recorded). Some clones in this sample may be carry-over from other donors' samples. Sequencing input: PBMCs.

This CDR3 is CASSTYTEASF. CDR3 in DNA: TGTGCCAGCAGCACGTACACTGAAGCTTCCTTT. The chain has TRBV6-1 and TRBJ1-1, with D uncertain. The CDR3 extends over 11 amino acids. Germline assignment: CDR1 MNHNS and CDR2 SASEGT.